This T cell receptor (beta chain) was recorded in a study of T cells expressing NK-cell markers. Regarding the study as a whole: These clonotypes, the leaders elsewhere, also led the CD3+CD56-NKG2C+ fraction in a few donors.

The CDR3 totals 15 residues. Germline assignment: CDR1 LGHNA and CDR2 YNFKEQ. Synthesis of TCR beta cDNA relied on 5'RACE template switching carrying UMIs. TCRdb re-called the 5' RACE reads; one entry per CDR3 protein, DNA not given. The table lists 400,000 to 450,000 distinct CDR3 sequences. In regard to this clonotype: The antigen is undetermined.

The origin of this receptor is a woman aged 18-69 years in good health. Sequenced: blood T cells: a sorted CD56 or NKG2C T cell subset, CD4+ or CD8+ T cells, or bulk PBMC T cells (not recorded which). The J gene is TRBJ2-2, the V gene TRBV4-2. CDR3 in amino acids: CASSHEDVGTGELFF.